A selection of T cell receptor beta chains follows, all from one sample in a study of T cells in tuberculosis. Measured with immunoSEQ multiplex PCR; TCRdb has only the in-frame clones, and not every one. The sample records 22,000 or so clones, over 75% being singletons. The sequenced sample was PBMCs, obtained at tuberculosis diagnosis. The receptors shown here come from an adult with tuberculosis. Both conserved end residues are part of each CDR3. A D gene is named only where the DNA matches it firmly. Clone size is not always given. Where it is, it says once, few, many or a class for expanded clones.

v_call: TRBV7-9
j_call: TRBJ1-4
clone_size: .
d_call: .
cdr3_aa: CASSLSTSGNEKLFF
cdr3_nt: TGTGCCAGCAGCTTATCCACCTCAGGAAATGAAAAACTGTTTTTT

v_call: TRBV28
j_call: TRBJ2-3
clone_size: .
d_call: TRBD2
cdr3_aa: CASSFLAGEATDTQYF
cdr3_nt: TGTGCCAGCAGTTTCTTAGCGGGAGAGGCAACAGATACGCAGTATTTT

v_call: TRBV2
j_call: TRBJ2-7
clone_size: once
d_call: TRBD1
cdr3_aa: CASSTGQGRDEQYF
cdr3_nt: TGTGCCAGCAGTACCGGACAGGGACGGGACGAGCAGTACTTC

v_call: TRBV25-1
j_call: TRBJ1-2
clone_size: .
d_call: .
cdr3_aa: CASSESLRGSGYTF
cdr3_nt: TGTGCCAGCAGTGAATCCCTACGGGGAAGCGGCTACACCTTC

v_call: TRBV6-5
j_call: TRBJ1-1
clone_size: .
d_call: .
cdr3_aa: CASSSHGDWNTEAFF
cdr3_nt: TGTGCCAGCAGTTCGCACGGGGACTGGAACACTGAAGCTTTCTTT

v_call: TRBV28
j_call: TRBJ1-2
clone_size: .
d_call: TRBD1
cdr3_aa: CASSLRGRDYGYTF
cdr3_nt: TGTGCCAGCAGTTTAAGGGGGCGAGACTATGGCTACACCTTC

v_call: TRBV11-3
j_call: TRBJ2-7
clone_size: once
d_call: .
cdr3_aa: CASSSQRSSYEQYF
cdr3_nt: TGTGCCAGCAGCTCTCAGCGGAGCTCCTACGAGCAGTACTTC

v_call: TRBV13
j_call: TRBJ2-6
clone_size: .
d_call: TRBD1
cdr3_aa: CASSTGTGSSGANVLTF
cdr3_nt: TGTGCCAGCAGCACCGGGACAGGGAGCTCTGGGGCCAACGTCCTGACTTTC

v_call: TRBV7-7
j_call: TRBJ2-5
clone_size: .
d_call: TRBD2
cdr3_aa: CASSITLAGGETQYF
cdr3_nt: TGTGCCAGCAGCATAACGCTAGCGGGGGGAGAGACCCAGTACTTC

v_call: TRBV4-1
j_call: TRBJ2-7
clone_size: .
d_call: TRBD2
cdr3_aa: CASSQDPSRGAGGGYEQYF
cdr3_nt: TGCGCCAGCAGCCAAGACCCCAGCCGGGGGGCGGGAGGGGGCTACGAGCAGTACTTC

v_call: TRBV7-2
j_call: TRBJ2-7
clone_size: .
d_call: TRBD1
cdr3_aa: CASSLGTGYEQYF
cdr3_nt: TGTGCCAGCAGCTTAGGGACAGGCTACGAGCAGTACTTC